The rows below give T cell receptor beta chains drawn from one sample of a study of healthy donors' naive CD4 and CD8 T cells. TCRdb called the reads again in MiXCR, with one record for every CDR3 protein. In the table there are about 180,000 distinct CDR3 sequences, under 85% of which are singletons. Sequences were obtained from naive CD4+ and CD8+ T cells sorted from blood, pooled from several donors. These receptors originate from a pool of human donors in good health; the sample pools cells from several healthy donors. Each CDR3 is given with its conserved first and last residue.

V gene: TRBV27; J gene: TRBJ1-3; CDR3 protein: CASSPGIGGNTIYF
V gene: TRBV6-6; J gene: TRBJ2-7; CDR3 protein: CASSYHETSGKVYEQYF
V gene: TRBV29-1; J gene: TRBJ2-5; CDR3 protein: CSVGASGVGTQYF
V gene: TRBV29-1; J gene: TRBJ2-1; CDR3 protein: CSVGRVGLAGEEQFF
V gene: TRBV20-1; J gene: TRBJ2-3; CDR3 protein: CSARVDLHTDTQYF
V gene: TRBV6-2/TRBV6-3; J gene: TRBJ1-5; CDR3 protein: CASTADSPSNQPQHF
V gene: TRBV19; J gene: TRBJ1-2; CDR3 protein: CASSTTGSNYGYTF
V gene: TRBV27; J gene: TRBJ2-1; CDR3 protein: CASSLAAVNEQFF
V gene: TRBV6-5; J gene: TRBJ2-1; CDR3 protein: CASWGGTTYNEQFF
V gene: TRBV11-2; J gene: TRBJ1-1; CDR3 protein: CASSLEGARSTEAFF
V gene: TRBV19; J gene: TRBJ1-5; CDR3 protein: CASSRSPRYEPQHF
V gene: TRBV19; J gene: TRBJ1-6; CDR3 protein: CASSIQAHGLDSPLHF
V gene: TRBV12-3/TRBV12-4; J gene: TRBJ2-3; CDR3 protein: CASSSVRGQYF
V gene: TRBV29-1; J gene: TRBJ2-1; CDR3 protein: CSVTENQRVNYNEQFF
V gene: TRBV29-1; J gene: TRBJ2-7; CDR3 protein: CSVEAAWSYEQYF
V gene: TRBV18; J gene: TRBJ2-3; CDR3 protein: CASSLRQPTDTQYF
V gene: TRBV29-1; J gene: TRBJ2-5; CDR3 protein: CSVHLGAVETQYF
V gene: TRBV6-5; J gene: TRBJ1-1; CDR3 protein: CASSYPTEGGWEAFF
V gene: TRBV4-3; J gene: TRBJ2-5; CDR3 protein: CASSQDRAVYQETQYF
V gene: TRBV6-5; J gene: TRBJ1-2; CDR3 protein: CASSYSRGVYGYTF
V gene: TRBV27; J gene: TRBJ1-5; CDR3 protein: CASSLGQGPNQPQHF
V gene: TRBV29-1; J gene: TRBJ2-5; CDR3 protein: CSVTPRLAGALETQYF
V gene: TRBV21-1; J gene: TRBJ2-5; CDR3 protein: CASSKRAGRTTQETQYF
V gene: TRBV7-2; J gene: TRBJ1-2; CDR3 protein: CASSLARDSYGYTF
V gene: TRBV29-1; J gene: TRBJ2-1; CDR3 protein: CSVTLGLRVNEQFF
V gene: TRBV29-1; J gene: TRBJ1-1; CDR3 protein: CSAYHVPRNTEAFF
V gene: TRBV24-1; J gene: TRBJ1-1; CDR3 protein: CATSVTGGTEAFF
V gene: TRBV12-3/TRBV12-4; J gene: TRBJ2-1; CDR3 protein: CASSPGTSGMYNEQFF
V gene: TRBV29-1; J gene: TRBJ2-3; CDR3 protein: CSSHVSDTQYF
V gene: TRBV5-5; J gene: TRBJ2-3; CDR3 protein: CASSLAATGGPTDTQYF
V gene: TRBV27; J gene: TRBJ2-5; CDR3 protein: CASSPGEETQYF
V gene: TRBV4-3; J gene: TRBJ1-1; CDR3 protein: CASSQEFGPPNTEAFF
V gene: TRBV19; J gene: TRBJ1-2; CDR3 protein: CASSIRGTVYGYTF
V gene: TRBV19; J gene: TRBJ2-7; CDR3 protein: CASSTNRGPSEQYF
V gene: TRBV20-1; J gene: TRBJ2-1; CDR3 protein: CSAPGMGTFF
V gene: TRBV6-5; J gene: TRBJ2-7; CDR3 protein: CASSARWGNKPYEQYF
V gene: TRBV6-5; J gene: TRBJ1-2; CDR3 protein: CASSYHRNYGYTF
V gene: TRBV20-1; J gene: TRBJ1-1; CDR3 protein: CSARDLNTPEAFF
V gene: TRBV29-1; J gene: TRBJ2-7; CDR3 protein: CSVRGLGEQYF
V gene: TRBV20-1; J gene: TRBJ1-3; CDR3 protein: CSAREIRTGGSGNTIYF
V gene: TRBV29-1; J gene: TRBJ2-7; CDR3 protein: CSVGTSYEQYF
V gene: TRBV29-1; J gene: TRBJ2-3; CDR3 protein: CSAKPQDTQYF
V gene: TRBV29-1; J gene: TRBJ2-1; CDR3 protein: CSVKGTGAHNEQFF
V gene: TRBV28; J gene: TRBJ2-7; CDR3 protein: CASGGGTTYEQYF